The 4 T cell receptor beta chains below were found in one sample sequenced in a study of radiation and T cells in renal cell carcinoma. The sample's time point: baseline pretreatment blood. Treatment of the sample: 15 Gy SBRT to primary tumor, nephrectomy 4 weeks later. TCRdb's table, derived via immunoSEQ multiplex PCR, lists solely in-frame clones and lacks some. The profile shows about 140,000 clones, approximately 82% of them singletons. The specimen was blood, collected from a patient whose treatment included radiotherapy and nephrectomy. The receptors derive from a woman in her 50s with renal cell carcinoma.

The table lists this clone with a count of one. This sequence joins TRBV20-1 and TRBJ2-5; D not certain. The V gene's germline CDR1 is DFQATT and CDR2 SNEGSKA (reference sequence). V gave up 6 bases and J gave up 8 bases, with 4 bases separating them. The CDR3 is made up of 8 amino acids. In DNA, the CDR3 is TGCAGTGCCGCCACCCAGTACTTC. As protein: CSAATQYF.

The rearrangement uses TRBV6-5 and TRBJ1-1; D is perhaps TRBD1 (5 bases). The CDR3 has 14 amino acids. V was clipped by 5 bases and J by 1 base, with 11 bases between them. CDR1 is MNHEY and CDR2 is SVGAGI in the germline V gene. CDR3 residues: CASSQRDWNTEAFF. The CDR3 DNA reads TGTGCCAGCAGTCAAAGGGACTGGAACACTGAAGCTTTCTTT.

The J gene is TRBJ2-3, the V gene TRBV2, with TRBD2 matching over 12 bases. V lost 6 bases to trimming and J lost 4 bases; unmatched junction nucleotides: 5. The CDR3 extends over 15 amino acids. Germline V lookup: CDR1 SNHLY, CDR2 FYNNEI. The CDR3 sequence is CASRPGLAGPDTQYF. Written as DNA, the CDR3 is TGTGCCAGCAGACCGGGACTAGCGGGTCCAGATACGCAGTATTTT.

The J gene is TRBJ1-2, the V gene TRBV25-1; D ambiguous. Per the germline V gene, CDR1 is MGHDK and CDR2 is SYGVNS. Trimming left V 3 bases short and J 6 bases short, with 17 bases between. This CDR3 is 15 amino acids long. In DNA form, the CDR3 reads TGTGCCAGCAGTGACCTGGGCCCTGAGGTGGATGGCTACACCTTC. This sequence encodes CASSDLGPEVDGYTF.